This entry features one T cell receptor (beta chain) sequence. The antigen is not known. The sample originates from a study of Ad26.COV2.S vaccination and SARS-CoV-2 variants. Findings of the study overall: CD8+ and CD4+ T cells specific for spike reportedly responded with substantial breadth after vaccination.

Germline CDR1 KGHSH, CDR2 LQKENI. The CDR3 is made up of 13 amino acids. V was trimmed by 3 bases and J by 6 bases, leaving 9 bases between them. Produced via immunoSEQ multiplex PCR; TCRdb's table is partial and in-frame only. In the table there are over 130,000 clones, 86% of which are singletons. This TCR was recovered from a human donor who had recovered from COVID-19. The rearrangement links TRBV18 to TRBJ2-1; perhaps TRBD1 as D (5 bases). The sample consisted of peripheral blood, taken after recovery from COVID-19. This CDR3 reads CASSPDSLNEQFF. In nucleotides, the CDR3 is TGTGCCAGCTCACCTGACAGCCTCAATGAGCAGTTCTTC. Supplemented by reference TRBV18 and TRBJ2-1, the full variable domain reads NAGVMQNPRHLVRRRGQEARLRCSPMKGHSHVYWYRQLPEEGLKFMVYLQKENIIDESGMPKERFSAEFPKEGPSILRIQQVVRGDSAAYFCASSPDSLNEQFFGPGTRLTVL.